This T cell receptor (beta chain) was identified during a study of radiotherapy plus CTLA-4 blockade in lung cancer. In the study overall: Among patients, roughly 18% showed objective responses, and over 30% had disease control.

About this clone itself: Its target is not known.

With ipilimumab providing CTLA-4 blockade, focal radiation was administered to patients who had chemo-refractory metastatic non-small-cell lung cancer. TCRdb's copy holds only in-frame clones and misses some; the assay was immunoSEQ multiplex PCR. The table lists about 36,000 clones, roughly 72% of them singletons. Findings of the study overall: Early clonal dynamics of blood T cells, together with interferon-beta, were reported as the best response predictor. Blood saw expansion of tumor-derived TCR clones after radiotherapy plus ipilimumab.

V was shortened by 2 bases and J by 4 bases, with 7 bases between the two germline ends. The CDR3 contains 12 residues. From germline, CDR1 is SQVTM and CDR2 ANQGSEA. The sequence came from a human donor with non-small cell lung cancer who had stable disease on radiotherapy plus ipilimumab. The gene calls are TRBV29-1 and TRBJ2-3; a possible D gene is TRBD1 (6 bases). Sequencing used peripheral blood, obtained from a patient treated with radiotherapy plus ipilimumab. This CDR3 is CSVESGADTQYF. Written as DNA, the CDR3 is TGCAGCGTTGAATCAGGGGCAGATACGCAGTATTTT.